These 26 T cell receptor beta chains were all obtained from the same sample, sequenced in a study of T cell changes during pregnancy in multiple sclerosis. TCRdb's table, derived via immunoSEQ multiplex PCR, lists solely in-frame clones and lacks some. Counted here are roughly 22,000 clones, more than 85% occurring once; the ten biggest clones make up approximately 0.68%. This sample comprised CD4+ T cells from peripheral blood mononuclear cells, obtained after pregnancy. These receptors all come from a female donor in good health, enrolled as a control in a pregnancy study.

The chain combines TRBV18 with TRBJ1-2; D may be TRBD1 (5 bases). Germline CDR1 and CDR2: KGHSH and LQKENI. Trimming shortened V by 2 bases and J by 6 bases, and 13 bases separated the two germline ends. The CDR3 sequence is 14 residues long. This CDR3 reads CASSPGLGRDGYTF. For the CDR3, the DNA is TGTGCCAGCTCACCAGGTTTGGGGCGTGATGGCTACACCTTC.

The V and J genes are TRBV5-1 and TRBJ2-1, with D perhaps TRBD1 (5 bases). Germline CDR1 SGHRS, CDR2 YFSETQ. Trimming cost V 4 bases and J 0 bases, with 14 bases left between them. The CDR3 runs 16 residues. DNA of the CDR3: TGCGCCAGCAGCCGACGACAGTCGAGCTCCTACAATGAGCAGTTCTTC. Its translation is CASSRRQSSSYNEQFF.

This clone has a handful of counts. The rearrangement joins TRBV18 to TRBJ2-7, with TRBD2 matching over 9 bases. This CDR3 has 15 residues. Germline V gene lookup returns CDR1 KGHSH and CDR2 LQKENI. V shed 4 bases, J shed 7 bases, and the junction held 11 bases outside the gene matches. The CDR3, as DNA: TGTGCCAGCTCACTCGGACTAGCGCCCCGGCAGGAGCAGTACTTC. Translated, it gives CASSLGLAPRQEQYF.

This clone appeared a single time. The chain carries TRBV11-2 and TRBJ2-7; D ambiguous. Germline V lookup: CDR1 SGHAT, CDR2 FQNNGV. The germline V and J ends were trimmed by 1 base and 7 bases, with 8 bases remaining between them. CDR3 size: 12 residues. The CDR3 nucleotides read TGTGCCAGCAGCTTAGTTGGGCGAGAGCAGTACTTC. Its protein is CASSLVGREQYF.

The CDR3 sequence is CASTKAYTGSTDTQYF. The CDR3, as DNA: TGTGCCAGCACAAAGGCGTACACAGGGTCCACAGATACGCAGTATTTT. The chain is built from TRBV2 and TRBJ2-3, with a possible D match to TRBD1 (6 bases). Germline CDR1 and CDR2: SNHLY and FYNNEI. V lost 7 bases and J 2 bases, leaving 19 bases between the germline ends. The length of the CDR3 is 16 residues.

The V call is TRBV4-1, the J call TRBJ1-6; 9 bases match TRBD1. The CDR3 is made up of 15 amino acids. In germline, CDR1 is MGHRA, CDR2 YSYEKL. The V and J ends lost 4 bases and 10 bases, in that order; junction bases with no gene match: 8. DNA of the CDR3: TGCGCCAGCAGCCGGGGGACAGGGCGGCTCTCACCCCTCCACTTT. Its translation is CASSRGTGRLSPLHF.

The rearrangement uses TRBV7-8 and TRBJ2-2; 8 bases are a match to TRBD2. The germline gives CDR1 SGHVS, CDR2 FQNEAQ. The CDR3 has 15 amino acids. With 5 bases clipped from V and 7 bases from J, the junction kept 9 bases outside the gene matches. The CDR3 sequence: CASSHLAGRNGELFF. The CDR3 DNA sequence: TGTGCCAGCAGCCATTTAGCGGGGCGCAACGGGGAGCTGTTTTTT.

V is TRBV5-1 and J is TRBJ2-2, with D unclear. CDR1 is SGHRS, CDR2 YFSETQ, per germline. The CDR3 contains 16 residues. V gave up 0 bases and J gave up 0 bases, with 9 bases separating them. The CDR3 DNA follows: TGCGCCAGCAGCTTGGGTTGGCTAGCGAACACCGGGGAGCTGTTTTTT. Protein product: CASSLGWLANTGELFF.

The chain links TRBV14 to TRBJ2-3, with D possibly TRBD1 on 6 matching bases. The CDR3 is made up of 17 amino acids. The V and J ends lost 5 bases and 3 bases respectively, with 21 bases between them. Per germline, CDR1 SGHDN and CDR2 FVKESK. The CDR3 DNA reads TGTGCCAGCAGCGCGCCCCCACAGGGTCCGAAGACAGATACGCAGTATTTT. The encoded protein is CASSAPPQGPKTDTQYF.

This chain's CDR3 is CASSQAGVSSGELFF. CDR3 sequence (DNA): TGTGCCAGCAGCCAAGCGGGAGTATCATCCGGGGAGCTGTTTTTT. This chain joins TRBV7-3 and TRBJ2-2; 8 bases align to TRBD2. CDR1 is SGHTA and CDR2 is FQGTGA in the germline V gene. The V and J ends lost 5 bases and 6 bases, in that order; junction bases with no gene match: 8. The CDR3 has 15 amino acids.

The J gene is TRBJ2-7, the V gene TRBV4-3; 10 bases are a match to TRBD2. V lost 0 bases to trimming and J lost 2 bases; unmatched junction nucleotides: 10. The CDR3 covers 18 residues. CDR1 LGHNA and CDR2 YSLEER come from the germline V gene. CDR3 region: CASSQDLTSGIITYEQYF. Written as DNA, the CDR3 is TGCGCCAGCAGCCAAGATCTCACTAGCGGGATTATAACCTACGAGCAGTACTTC.

The chain uses TRBV9 and TRBJ2-7; 9 nucleotides match TRBD1. Trimming cost V 0 bases and J 6 bases; bases outside gene matches: 7. The CDR3 has 15 residues. The germline V gene encodes CDR1 SGDLS and CDR2 YYNGEE. This CDR3 reads CASSVAEGQGGEQYF. For the CDR3, the DNA is TGTGCCAGCAGCGTAGCGGAGGGACAGGGAGGCGAGCAGTACTTC.

The chain couples TRBV9 to TRBJ2-2; D remains ambiguous. Per the germline V gene, CDR1 is SGDLS and CDR2 is YYNGEE. V lost 2 bases to trimming and J lost 6 bases, with 23 bases between them. The CDR3 has 18 amino acids. The CDR3 sequence: CASSVIAEKHTAAGELFF. CDR3 coding DNA: TGTGCCAGCAGCGTTATAGCCGAGAAACACACGGCGGCCGGGGAGCTGTTTTTT.

This sequence joins TRBV30 and TRBJ2-7; 7 bases match TRBD2. V lost 4 bases and J lost 2; bases outside the gene matches: 8. Germline V gene sequence: CDR1 GTSNPN, CDR2 SVGIG (reference sequence). The CDR3 has 14 amino acids. CDR3 amino acids: CAWTTGAGAYEQYF. The DNA of the CDR3 is TGTGCCTGGACTACTGGGGCGGGAGCCTACGAGCAGTACTTC.

The chain has TRBV7-3 and TRBJ2-1, with D hard to call. V was trimmed by 0 bases and J by 4 bases, leaving 7 bases between them. Germline CDR1 is SGHTA and CDR2 is FQGTGA. The CDR3 loop spans 14 amino acids. In nucleotides, the CDR3 is TGTGCCAGCAGCTTAACGGGCAGATACAATGAGCAGTTCTTC. Amino acids: CASSLTGRYNEQFF. The full variable domain, completed using reference TRBV7-3 and TRBJ2-1, is GAGVSQTPSNKVTEKGKYVELRCDPISGHTALYWYRQSLGQGPEFLIYFQGTGAADDSGLPNDRFFAVRPEGSVSTLKIQRTERGDSAVYLCASSLTGRYNEQFFGPGTRLTVL.

This clone appeared once. The chain joins TRBV7-3 to TRBJ2-1; D is possibly TRBD2 (6 bases). Trimming took 3 bases from V and 1 from J, leaving 10 bases between them. The CDR3 has 15 amino acids. CDR1 is SGHTA and CDR2 is FQGTGA in the germline V gene. The CDR3 DNA follows: TGTGCCAGCAGCTTCTCGGCGGGGTCCTACAATGAGCAGTTCTTC. Residues: CASSFSAGSYNEQFF.

V is TRBV6-1 and J is TRBJ2-1; D gene ambiguous. The CDR3 covers 16 residues. V lost 1 base and J 2 bases, leaving 12 bases between the germline ends. Germline CDR1 is MNHNS and CDR2 is SASEGT. The CDR3 spells CASSEEAGRPYNEQFF. DNA of the CDR3: TGTGCCAGCAGTGAAGAGGCAGGCAGACCCTACAATGAGCAGTTCTTC.

The rearrangement links TRBV14 to TRBJ2-6; TRBD2 is a possible D gene (6 bases). V dropped 1 base and J dropped 1 base, with 8 bases sitting between them. CDR1 and CDR2 (germline): SGHDN, FVKESK. This CDR3 has 16 amino acids. The CDR3 spells CASSQVAGSGANVLTF. As DNA, the CDR3 is TGTGCCAGCAGCCAAGTGGCGGGGTCTGGGGCCAACGTCCTGACTTTC.

This clone appeared once. J is TRBJ2-2 and V is TRBV7-3; 8 bases are a match to TRBD1. The CDR3 is made up of 16 amino acids. From germline, CDR1 is SGHTA and CDR2 FQGTGA. The junction had 11 bases not matched to a gene; V was cut back by 5 bases and J by 6 bases. DNA of the CDR3: TGTGCCAGCAGCCGATCTATACTACAGGGGGCCGGGGAGCTGTTTTTT. Translation gives CASSRSILQGAGELFF.

This sequence joins TRBV4-1 and TRBJ2-7, with a weak D call TRBD1 (6 bases). This CDR3 region has 19 residues. Trimming removed 2 bases at V and 2 bases at J, with 25 bases between. CDR1 and CDR2 (germline): MGHRA, YSYEKL. CDR3 DNA sequence: TGCGCCAGCAGCCAACAAGATGGGGGCAGTGGCAGGGGCCCCTACGAGCAGTACTTC. Encoded protein: CASSQQDGGSGRGPYEQYF.

This sequence joins TRBV5-3 and TRBJ2-1; possibly TRBD2 for D (7 bases). TRBV5-3 is reported as an ORF; its role is uncertain. The V gene lost 4 bases and the J gene lost 2 bases, with 13 bases spanning the gap. The CDR3 is made up of 15 amino acids. The CDR3 nucleotides are TGTGCCAGAAGCCAAGGGGGGGAGCCCTACAATGAGCAGTTCTTC. Amino acids: CARSQGGEPYNEQFF.

This chain links TRBV5-1 with TRBJ2-1, with 8 bases fitting TRBD1. This CDR3 is 15 amino acids long. CDR1 SGHRS and CDR2 YFSETQ come from the germline V gene. Unmatched junction bases numbered 5, after V lost 1 base and J lost 5 bases. DNA for the CDR3: TGCGCCAGCAGCTTGTCGGACAGGGCCCACAATGAGCAGTTCTTC. Protein: CASSLSDRAHNEQFF.

This chain uses TRBV6-1 with TRBJ2-5; 11 bases agree with TRBD2. Germline assignment: CDR1 MNHNS and CDR2 SASEGT. Losses at the gene ends were 1 base for V and 0 bases for J; bases not matched to a gene: 10. This CDR3 has 19 amino acids. CDR3 sequence reads: CASSEGLAGGHGYQETQYF. CDR3 coding DNA: TGTGCCAGCAGTGAAGGGCTAGCGGGGGGCCACGGGTACCAAGAGACCCAGTACTTC.

The rearrangement uses TRBV29-1 and TRBJ2-3; 9 positions match TRBD2. CDR3 size: 15 residues. J was trimmed by 4 bases and V by 4 bases; bases with no gene match: 9. Germline V lookup: CDR1 SQVTM, CDR2 ANQGSEA. The CDR3 here is CSVGYSGRGPDTQYF. The CDR3 DNA reads TGCAGCGTTGGGTATAGCGGGAGAGGGCCAGATACGCAGTATTTT.

This clone has just one count. This CDR3 reads CAWSVRGGLYF. In DNA form, the CDR3 reads TGTGCCTGGAGTGTCCGGGGGGGCCTGTACTTC. The V and J genes are TRBV30 and TRBJ2-5, with TRBD2 identical over 8 bases. The CDR3 consists of 11 residues. V gave up 0 bases and J gave up 13 bases; unmatched junction bases: 4. In germline, CDR1 is GTSNPN, CDR2 SVGIG (reference sequence).

This chain uses TRBV5-1 with TRBJ2-5; TRBD2 agrees at 7 bases. The length of the CDR3 is 15 residues. With V trimmed by 0 bases and J by 4 bases, 6 bases remained unmatched. CDR1 SGHRS and CDR2 YFSETQ come from the germline V gene. The DNA for the CDR3 is TGCGCCAGCAGCTTGGCCGGGGGGATACGAGAGACCCAGTACTTC. Amino acids: CASSLAGGIRETQYF.